Below, 13 T cell receptor beta chains from the same sample are listed, as sequenced in a study of early T cells in non-severe SARS-CoV-2 infection (dated by TCRdb to the early 2020s). Preparation of the library involved 5' RACE. The sample was run on a NextSeq 500. TCRdb reprocessing: public reads trimmed at Q25 with fastp, clones called with MiXCR, in-frame beta chains kept. Identical CDR3 proteins give one entry, which carries the most common genes and DNA. Here the sample has some 40,000 distinct CDR3 sequences; under 7.5% occur a single time. Together, the top ten hold around 20% of the sample. Sequenced material: whole blood, taken at baseline. The receptors come from an adult who was a healthcare worker with PCR-confirmed SARS-CoV-2 infection or an uninfected control (not recorded which).

This clonotype was seen ten or more times. V and J are TRBV4-2 and TRBJ2-3; 11 positions match TRBD2. The germline V gene has CDR1 LGHNA and CDR2 YNFKEQ. V shed 2 bases and J 4 bases; nucleotides not matched to a gene: 2. This CDR3 is built from 15 residues. CDR3 region: CASSQIAGGPDTQYF. CDR3 DNA: TGTGCCAGCAGCCAAATAGCGGGGGGGCCAGATACGCAGTATTTT.

This sequence joins TRBV14 and TRBJ1-3; maybe TRBD1 (6 bases). Germline CDR1 SGHDN, CDR2 FVKESK. The CDR3 consists of 16 residues. Trimming pared 3 bases from V and 1 base from J, leaving 13 bases between. In DNA form, the CDR3 reads TGTGCCAGCAGCCATACCTTTACAGGGTCTGGAAACACCATATATTTT. This sequence encodes CASSHTFTGSGNTIYF.

This clonotype was recorded a few times. The CDR3 region has the DNA TGTGCCAGCAGCGTAGGATTTTCGTACGAGCAGTACTTC. This encodes CASSVGFSYEQYF. This sequence joins TRBV9 and TRBJ2-7; D is ambiguous. Germline CDR1 and CDR2: SGDLS and YYNGEE. V lost 0 bases, J lost 4 bases, and 8 bases lay in between. The CDR3 runs 13 residues.

The chain joins TRBV5-1 to TRBJ1-1; D unresolved. The CDR3 runs to 14 residues. The germline V gene encodes CDR1 SGHRS and CDR2 YFSETQ. Trimming took 0 bases from V and 5 from J, leaving 11 bases between them. The CDR3 DNA follows: TGCGCCAGCAGCTTGGATACAGCCGGTACTGAAGCTTTCTTT. This sequence encodes CASSLDTAGTEAFF.

This clonotype appeared many times. This chain links TRBV19 with TRBJ2-3; D may be TRBD2 (5 bases). Trimming removed 1 base from V and 2 bases from J, with 10 bases in between. The CDR3 is 15 residues long. Per germline, CDR1 LNHDA and CDR2 SQIVND (reference sequence). The CDR3 DNA sequence: TGTGCCAGTAGTATAGCAACTAGAACCACAGATACGCAGTATTTT. Residues: CASSIATRTTDTQYF.

This clonotype has ten or more counts. The chain uses TRBV4-3 and TRBJ1-2; D ambiguous. The CDR3 runs 13 residues. V lost 3 bases, J lost 4 bases, and 9 bases lay in between. Germline assignment: CDR1 LGHNA and CDR2 YSLEER. CDR3 in DNA: TGCGCCAGCAGCCAGCTCAGCTCCTATGGCTACACCTTC. Translation gives CASSQLSSYGYTF.

There are a few counts of this clonotype. The gene calls are TRBV12-3 or TRBV12-4 and TRBJ1-1, with unresolved D. Trimming removed 8 bases at V and 4 bases at J, with 11 bases between. This CDR3 has 12 amino acids. As DNA, the CDR3 is TGTGCCAGCGCGGACGGAGTCACTGAAGCTTTCTTT. It codes for CASADGVTEAFF.

This clonotype has ten or more counts. This chain links TRBV6-4 with TRBJ2-3; 11 nucleotides align to TRBD1. The CDR3 has 16 residues. J was trimmed by 3 bases and V by 3 bases; bases with no gene match: 5. Germline V gene lookup returns CDR1 MRHNA and CDR2 SNTAGT. CDR3 in amino acids: CASSEFGTGGTDTQYF. For the CDR3, the DNA is TGTGCCAGCAGTGAGTTCGGGACAGGGGGTACAGATACGCAGTATTTT.

This rearrangement joins TRBV9 to TRBJ2-7; D might be TRBD1 or TRBD2, each matching 5 bases. The V end lost 0 bases, the J end lost 5 bases, and 12 bases lay between the germline ends. The V gene's germline CDR1 is SGDLS and CDR2 YYNGEE. There are 14 residues in the CDR3. As DNA, the CDR3 is TGTGCCAGCAGCGTAGCGATGGGGACCAACGAGCAGTACTTC. It codes for CASSVAMGTNEQYF.

The chain has TRBV12-3 or TRBV12-4 and TRBJ2-1; 8 positions agree with TRBD2. The CDR3 covers 16 residues. V was pared by 4 bases and J by 5 bases, with 10 bases of the junction left unmatched. The CDR3 coding sequence is TGTGCCAGCAGTTCAGACCCACTAGCGGTAAACAATGAGCAGTTCTTC. Protein product: CASSSDPLAVNNEQFF.

This clonotype was detected only a few times. The chain joins TRBV29-1 to TRBJ2-5; no clear D. The V and J ends lost 4 bases and 3 bases respectively, with 12 bases between them. The CDR3 extends over 13 amino acids. Germline V lookup: CDR1 SQVTM, CDR2 ANQGSEA. The CDR3 nucleotides read TGCAGCGTTGCTCCGGACGGAAAAGAGACCCAGTACTTC. This translates into CSVAPDGKETQYF.

This clonotype has ten or more counts. The chain couples TRBV6-6 to TRBJ2-7; the D gene is possibly TRBD1 (6 bases). The CDR3 consists of 15 residues. The V end was cut by 4 bases, the J end by 0 bases, with 13 bases between. The germline V gene has CDR1 MNHNY and CDR2 SVGAGI (reference sequence). The CDR3 nucleotides are TGTGCCAGCAGTTTACAGACAGGAGGCTCCTACGAGCAGTACTTC. It codes for CASSLQTGGSYEQYF.

The J gene is TRBJ1-1, the V gene TRBV24-1; D is unresolved. V was shortened by 9 bases and J by 3 bases, with 13 bases between the two germline ends. Per the germline V gene, CDR1 is KGHDR and CDR2 is SFDVKD. The CDR3 spans 13 residues. This CDR3 reads CATRGERYTEAFF. The CDR3 DNA follows: TGTGCCACCCGCGGGGAGAGATACACTGAAGCTTTCTTT.